The 17 T cell receptor beta chains below all came from one sample that was sequenced in a study of blood T cell repertoires in COVID-19 (dated by TCRdb to 2020 to 2022). The library relied on the immunoSEQ multiplex PCR assay. The source is immuneACCESS, and TCRdb retained only in-frame sequences with V and J called. Part of the clones is not carried over; for the studies checked, unresolved V genes explain less than half of this, and the remainder is unexplained. A total of about 230,000 clones appear in this sample, approximately 87% of them only once. Jointly, the top ten make up roughly 2.7% of the sample. Sequenced: peripheral blood. The origin of the receptors is a woman in her seventies with active or convalescent COVID-19.

CDR3 nucleotide sequence: TGTGCCAGCAGTCAGGGGACAGGAAACACCATATATTTT. This gives the protein CASSQGTGNTIYF. The J gene is TRBJ1-3, the V gene TRBV25-1; D is perhaps TRBD1 (6 bases). The V gene lost 5 bases and the J gene lost 4 bases, with 9 bases spanning the gap. The CDR3 runs 13 residues. The V gene's germline CDR1 is MGHDK and CDR2 SYGVNS.

The genes are TRBV5-6 and TRBJ1-2, with 7 bases matching TRBD1. CDR1 and CDR2 (germline): SGHDT, YYEEEE. CDR3 length: 13 amino acids. V was clipped by 5 bases and J by 8 bases; unmatched bases: 9. The CDR3 nucleotides read TGTGCCAGCAGGCCAACAGGGGTCCGAGGCTACACCTTC. Translation: CASRPTGVRGYTF.

The genes are TRBV3-1 (or the pseudogene TRBV3-2) and TRBJ2-5; 10 positions match TRBD2. V lost 2 bases and J lost 3; bases outside the gene matches: 6. CDR3 length: 16 amino acids. Germline V lookup: CDR1 LGHDT, CDR2 YNNKEL (reference sequence). The CDR3 protein is CASSQYSGGLEETQYF. In DNA form, the CDR3 reads TGTGCCAGCAGCCAATATAGCGGGGGGTTGGAAGAGACCCAGTACTTC.

The chain has TRBV2 and TRBJ2-5; 8 bases map to TRBD1. Unmatched junction bases numbered 0, after V lost 4 bases and J lost 5 bases. The CDR3 has 12 amino acids. Germline assignment: CDR1 SNHLY and CDR2 FYNNEI. DNA of the CDR3: TGTGCCAGCAGTGGGACAGGGGAGACCCAGTACTTC. It encodes CASSGTGETQYF.

The chain recombines TRBV19 with TRBJ1-5; D remains ambiguous. The CDR3 sequence is 13 residues long. Trimming shortened V by 7 bases and J by 4 bases, and 11 bases separated the two germline ends. From germline, CDR1 is LNHDA and CDR2 SQIVND (reference sequence). The CDR3, as DNA: TGTGCCAGTACGTTGGGCTGGAATCAGCCCCAGCATTTT. This codes for CASTLGWNQPQHF.

This clone was seen a handful of times. CDR3 nucleotide sequence: TGTGCCAGCTCACCTCAGGGGGTCACCGAACGTCAGCCCCAGCATTTT. Protein: CASSPQGVTERQPQHF. The chain is built from TRBV18 and TRBJ1-5; 7 nucleotides line up with TRBD1. Trimming at V came to 3 bases and at J to 6 bases, leaving 11 bases not matched to a gene. The CDR3 covers 16 residues. In germline, CDR1 is KGHSH, CDR2 LQKENI. Combining the CDR3 with reference TRBV18 and TRBJ1-5 gives the whole variable domain NAGVMQNPRHLVRRRGQEARLRCSPMKGHSHVYWYRQLPEEGLKFMVYLQKENIIDESGMPKERFSAEFPKEGPSILRIQQVVRGDSAAYFCASSPQGVTERQPQHFGDGTRLSIL.

V gene TRBV27 combines with J gene TRBJ2-2; tentative D call: TRBD2 (6 bases). V dropped 6 bases and J dropped 0 bases, with 23 bases sitting between them. This CDR3 is built from 19 residues. Germline CDR1 reads MNHEY; CDR2 reads SMNVEV (reference sequence). The CDR3 sequence: CASRRFIGTATTNTGELFF. Written as DNA, the CDR3 is TGTGCCAGCAGGAGATTCATCGGGACTGCCACCACGAACACCGGGGAGCTGTTTTTT.

The V gene is TRBV28, the J gene TRBJ1-2, with D hard to call. Germline-derived CDR1 and CDR2 are MDHEN and SYDVKM. There are 12 residues in the CDR3. V was shortened by 6 bases and J by 6 bases, with 11 bases between the two germline ends. This CDR3 is CASRVGGDGYTF. The CDR3 region has the DNA TGTGCCAGCAGGGTCGGAGGTGATGGCTACACCTTC.

This chain uses TRBV25-1 with TRBJ2-3; D unresolved. Trimming took off 8 bases at V and 2 bases at J, with 14 bases between the two ends. CDR3 length: 14 amino acids. CDR1 and CDR2 (germline): MGHDK, SYGVNS. CDR3 residues: CASAGLWSTDTQYF. DNA of the CDR3: TGTGCCAGCGCCGGGTTATGGTCCACAGATACGCAGTATTTT.

V usage is TRBV18 and J usage is TRBJ2-5; a weak D match, TRBD2 (6 bases). Trimming left V 4 bases short and J 5 bases short, with 14 bases between. This CDR3 comprises 14 residues. Germline V lookup: CDR1 KGHSH, CDR2 LQKENI. The CDR3 spells CASSLPAGGETQYF. CDR3 sequence (DNA): TGTGCCAGCTCACTCCCGGCCGGAGGGGAGACCCAGTACTTC.

The V call is TRBV12-5, the J call TRBJ1-1; unclear D gene. This CDR3 has 16 residues. CDR1 is LGHNT and CDR2 is FRNRAP in the germline V gene. V was cut by 5 bases and J by 2 bases, with 18 bases left in between. The CDR3: CASGPGWGGLNTEAFF. The DNA for the CDR3 is TGTGCTAGTGGTCCGGGATGGGGAGGGCTCAACACTGAAGCTTTCTTT.

This chain links TRBV10-3 with TRBJ1-5; the D gene is possibly TRBD1 (5 bases). The germline V gene encodes CDR1 ENHRY and CDR2 SYGVKD. The CDR3 covers 14 residues. Deletions cut 5 bases from V and 1 base from J, with 9 bases between. CDR3 sequence reads: CAISPDSSNQPQHF. The CDR3 DNA sequence: TGTGCCATCAGTCCCGACAGCAGCAATCAGCCCCAGCATTTT.

This chain joins TRBV7-9 and TRBJ2-1; 8 positions agree with TRBD2. Germline-derived CDR1 and CDR2 are SEHNR and FQNEAQ (reference sequence). With 5 bases clipped from V and 4 bases from J, the junction kept 10 bases outside the gene matches. This CDR3 is built from 16 residues. In nucleotides, the CDR3 is TGTGCCAGCAGCCCGACCCTAGCGGGCTTGTACAATGAGCAGTTCTTC. It codes for CASSPTLAGLYNEQFF.

The chain is built from TRBV7-2 and TRBJ2-3, with a tentative D call TRBD1 (6 bases). The CDR3 loop spans 14 amino acids. The ends were cut back, 3 bases at V and 5 bases at J, with 12 bases in the middle. Germline V gene data show CDR1 as SGHTA and CDR2 as FQGNSA. The CDR3 loop reads CASSFSGVLDTQYF. CDR3 DNA: TGTGCCAGCAGCTTTTCAGGGGTCCTAGATACGCAGTATTTT.

This clone was detected once. The chain uses TRBV19 and TRBJ1-1; D remains ambiguous. The germline V gene encodes CDR1 LNHDA and CDR2 SQIVND (reference sequence). Trimming took 10 bases from V and 9 from J, leaving 15 bases between them. This CDR3 comprises 11 residues. Here the CDR3 reads CATSRPGKAFF. In DNA, the CDR3 is TGTGCCACCTCCCGCCCCGGGAAAGCTTTCTTT.

The rearrangement links TRBV6-5 to TRBJ1-5; D gene ambiguous. From germline, CDR1 is MNHEY and CDR2 SVGAGI. V gave up 5 bases and J gave up 2 bases, with 10 bases separating them. The CDR3 extends over 14 amino acids. The CDR3 region has the DNA TGTGCCAGCAGTAATTTCGGGGGCAATCAGCCCCAGCATTTT. This sequence encodes CASSNFGGNQPQHF.

The chain has TRBV4-1 and TRBJ2-3, with 12 bases identical to TRBD1. The CDR3 is 19 residues long. The V segment lost 0 bases and the J segment 5 bases; nucleotides outside the gene matches: 12. Germline-derived CDR1 and CDR2 are MGHRA and YSYEKL. DNA for the CDR3: TGCGCCAGCAGCCAAGATAGAGGGGGACAGGGGGCAGGTGGAGATACGCAGTATTTT. It is translated as CASSQDRGGQGAGGDTQYF.